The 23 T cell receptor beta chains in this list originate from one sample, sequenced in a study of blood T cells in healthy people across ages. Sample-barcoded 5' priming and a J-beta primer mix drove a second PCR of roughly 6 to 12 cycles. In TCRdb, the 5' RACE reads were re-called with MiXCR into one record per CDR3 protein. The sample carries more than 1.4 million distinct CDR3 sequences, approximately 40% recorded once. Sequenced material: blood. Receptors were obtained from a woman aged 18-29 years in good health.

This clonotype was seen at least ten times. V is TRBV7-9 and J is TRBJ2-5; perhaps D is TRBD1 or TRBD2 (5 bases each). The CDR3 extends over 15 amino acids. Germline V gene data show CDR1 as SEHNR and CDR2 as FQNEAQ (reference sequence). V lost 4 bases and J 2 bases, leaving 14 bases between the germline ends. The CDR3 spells CASSSTGTPQETQYF. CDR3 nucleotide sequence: TGTGCCAGCAGCTCAACCGGGACCCCACAAGAGACCCAGTACTTC.

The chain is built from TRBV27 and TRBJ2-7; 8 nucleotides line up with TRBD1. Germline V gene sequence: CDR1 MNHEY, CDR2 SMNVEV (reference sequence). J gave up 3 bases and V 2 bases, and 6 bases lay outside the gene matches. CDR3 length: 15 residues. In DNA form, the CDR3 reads TGTGCCAGCAGTTTAGTTCGGGACAGGAACTACGAGCAGTACTTC. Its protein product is CASSLVRDRNYEQYF.

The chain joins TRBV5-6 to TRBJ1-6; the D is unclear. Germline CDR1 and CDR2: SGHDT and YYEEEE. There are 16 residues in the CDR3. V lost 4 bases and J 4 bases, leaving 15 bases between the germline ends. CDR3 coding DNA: TGTGCCAGCAGCCCCACGGGGTCTGGATATAATTCACCCCTCCACTTT. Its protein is CASSPTGSGYNSPLHF.

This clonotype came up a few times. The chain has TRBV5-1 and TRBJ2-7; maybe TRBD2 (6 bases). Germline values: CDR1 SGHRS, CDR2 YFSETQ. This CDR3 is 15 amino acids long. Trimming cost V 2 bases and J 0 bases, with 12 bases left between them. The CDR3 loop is CASSFSLLASYEQYF. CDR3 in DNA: TGCGCCAGCAGCTTCTCACTACTAGCCTCCTACGAGCAGTACTTC.

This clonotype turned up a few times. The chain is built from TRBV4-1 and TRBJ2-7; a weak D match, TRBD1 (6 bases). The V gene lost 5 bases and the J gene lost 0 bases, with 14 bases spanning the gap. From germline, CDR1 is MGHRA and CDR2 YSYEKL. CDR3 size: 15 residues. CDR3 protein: CASSLKQGYSYEQYF. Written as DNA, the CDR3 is TGCGCCAGCAGCTTAAAACAGGGTTACTCCTACGAGCAGTACTTC.

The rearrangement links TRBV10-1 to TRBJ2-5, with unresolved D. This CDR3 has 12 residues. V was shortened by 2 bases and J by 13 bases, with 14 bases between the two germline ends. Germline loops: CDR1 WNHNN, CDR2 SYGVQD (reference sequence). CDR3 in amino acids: CASSEGAYERYF. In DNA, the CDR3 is TGCGCCAGCAGTGAGGGAGCCTACGAGCGGTACTTC.

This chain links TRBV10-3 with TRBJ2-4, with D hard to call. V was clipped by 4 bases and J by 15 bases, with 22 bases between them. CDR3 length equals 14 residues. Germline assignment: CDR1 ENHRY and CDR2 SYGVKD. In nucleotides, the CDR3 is TGTGCCATCAGTGGGCTGGTTTCCGCGGTTGGTCTGTACTTC. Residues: CAISGLVSAVGLYF.

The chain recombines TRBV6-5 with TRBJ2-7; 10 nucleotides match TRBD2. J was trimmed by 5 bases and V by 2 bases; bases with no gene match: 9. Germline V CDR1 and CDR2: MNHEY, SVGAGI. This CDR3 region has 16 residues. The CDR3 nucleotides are TGTGCCAGCAGTTACGGGGGCGGTAGCGGGAGGAACGAGCAGTACTTC. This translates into CASSYGGGSGRNEQYF.

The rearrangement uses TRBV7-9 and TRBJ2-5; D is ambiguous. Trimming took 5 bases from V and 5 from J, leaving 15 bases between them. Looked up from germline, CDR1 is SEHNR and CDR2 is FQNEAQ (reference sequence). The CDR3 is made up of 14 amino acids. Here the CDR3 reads CASSARGVQETQYF. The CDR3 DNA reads TGTGCCAGCAGCGCCCGAGGAGTCCAGGAGACCCAGTACTTC.

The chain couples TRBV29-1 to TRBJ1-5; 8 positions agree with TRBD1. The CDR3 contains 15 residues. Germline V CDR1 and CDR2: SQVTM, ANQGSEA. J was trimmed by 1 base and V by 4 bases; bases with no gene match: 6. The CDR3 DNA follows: TGCAGCGTTGTCCCAGGGGGCGAGAGCAATCAGCCCCAGCATTTT. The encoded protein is CSVVPGGESNQPQHF.

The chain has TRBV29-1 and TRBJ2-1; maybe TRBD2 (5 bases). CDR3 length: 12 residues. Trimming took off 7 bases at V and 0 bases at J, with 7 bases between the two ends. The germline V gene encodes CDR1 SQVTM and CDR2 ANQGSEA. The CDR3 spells CSAAGSYNEQFF. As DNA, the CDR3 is TGCAGCGCCGCGGGCTCCTACAATGAGCAGTTCTTC.

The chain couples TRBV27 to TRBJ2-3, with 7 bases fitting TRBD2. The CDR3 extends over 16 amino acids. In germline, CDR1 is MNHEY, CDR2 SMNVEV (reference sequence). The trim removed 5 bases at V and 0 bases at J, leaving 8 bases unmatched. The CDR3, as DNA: TGTGCCAGCAGTGCGGTGGGGGGGGTAAGCACAGATACGCAGTATTTT. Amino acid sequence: CASSAVGGVSTDTQYF.

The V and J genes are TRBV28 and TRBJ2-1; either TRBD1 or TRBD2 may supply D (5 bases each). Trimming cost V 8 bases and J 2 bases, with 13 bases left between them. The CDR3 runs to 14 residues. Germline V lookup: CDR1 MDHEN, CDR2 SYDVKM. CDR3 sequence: CASYRDHPYNEQFF. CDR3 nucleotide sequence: TGTGCCAGCTACCGGGACCACCCCTACAATGAGCAGTTCTTC.

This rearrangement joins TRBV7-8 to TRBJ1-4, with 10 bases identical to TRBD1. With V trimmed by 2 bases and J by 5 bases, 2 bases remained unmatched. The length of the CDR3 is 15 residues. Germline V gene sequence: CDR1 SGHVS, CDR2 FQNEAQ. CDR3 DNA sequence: TGTGCCAGCAGCTTAAGGGACAGGGGAAATGAAAAACTGTTTTTT. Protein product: CASSLRDRGNEKLFF. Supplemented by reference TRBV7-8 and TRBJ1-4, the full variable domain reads GAGVSQSPRYKVAKRGQDVALRCDPISGHVSLFWYQQALGQGPEFLTYFQNEAQLDKSGLPSDRFFAERPEGSVSTLKIQRTQQEDSAVYLCASSLRDRGNEKLFFGSGTQLSVL.

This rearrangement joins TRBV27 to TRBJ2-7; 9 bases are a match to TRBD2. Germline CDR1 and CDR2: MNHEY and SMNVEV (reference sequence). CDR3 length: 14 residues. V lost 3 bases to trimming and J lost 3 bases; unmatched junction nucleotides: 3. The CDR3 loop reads CASSFSGGYYEQYF. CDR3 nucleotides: TGTGCCAGCAGTTTTAGCGGGGGATACTACGAGCAGTACTTC.

The CDR3 here is CSARRGGQGPDTQYF. The CDR3, as DNA: TGCAGTGCTCGCCGTGGGGGACAGGGGCCAGATACGCAGTATTTT. This chain joins TRBV20-1 and TRBJ2-3; the match to TRBD1 covers 10 bases. The CDR3 sequence is 15 residues long. Trimming took 5 bases from V and 4 from J; bases not matched to a gene: 9. Per the germline V gene, CDR1 is DFQATT and CDR2 is SNEGSKA (reference sequence).

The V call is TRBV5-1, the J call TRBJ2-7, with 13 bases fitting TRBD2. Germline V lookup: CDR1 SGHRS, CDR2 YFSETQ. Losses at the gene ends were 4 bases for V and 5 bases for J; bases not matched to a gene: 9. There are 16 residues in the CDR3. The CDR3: CASSPTSGRAFHEQYF. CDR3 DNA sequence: TGCGCCAGCAGCCCTACTAGCGGGAGGGCCTTCCACGAGCAGTACTTC.

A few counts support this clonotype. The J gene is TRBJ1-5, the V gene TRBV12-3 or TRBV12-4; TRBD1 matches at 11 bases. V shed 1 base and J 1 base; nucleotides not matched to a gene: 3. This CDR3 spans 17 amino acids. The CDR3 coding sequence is TGTGCCAGCAGTTTAGAGGACAGGGGGCTAAGCAATCAGCCCCAGCATTTT. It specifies CASSLEDRGLSNQPQHF.

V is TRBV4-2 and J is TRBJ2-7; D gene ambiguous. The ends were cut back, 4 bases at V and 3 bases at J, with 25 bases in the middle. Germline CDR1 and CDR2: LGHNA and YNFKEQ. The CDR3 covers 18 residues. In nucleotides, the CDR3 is TGTGCCAGCAGCCCCGGCCGCAGGAGCGCCCCAGACCTCTACGAGCAGTACTTC. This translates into CASSPGRRSAPDLYEQYF.

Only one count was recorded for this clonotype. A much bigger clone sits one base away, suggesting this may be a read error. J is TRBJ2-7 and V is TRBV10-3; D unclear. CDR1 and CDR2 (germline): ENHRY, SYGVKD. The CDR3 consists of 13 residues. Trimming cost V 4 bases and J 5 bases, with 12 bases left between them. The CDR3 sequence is CAISGPINDEQYF. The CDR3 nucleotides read TGTGCCATCAGTGGACCCATAAATGACGAGCAGTACTTC.

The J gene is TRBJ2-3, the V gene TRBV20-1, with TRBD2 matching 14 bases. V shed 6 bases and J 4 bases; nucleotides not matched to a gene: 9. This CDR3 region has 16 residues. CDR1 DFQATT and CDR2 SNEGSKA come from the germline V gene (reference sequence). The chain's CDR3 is CSATGTSGRGADTQYF. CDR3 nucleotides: TGCAGTGCCACGGGGACTAGCGGGAGAGGGGCAGATACGCAGTATTTT.

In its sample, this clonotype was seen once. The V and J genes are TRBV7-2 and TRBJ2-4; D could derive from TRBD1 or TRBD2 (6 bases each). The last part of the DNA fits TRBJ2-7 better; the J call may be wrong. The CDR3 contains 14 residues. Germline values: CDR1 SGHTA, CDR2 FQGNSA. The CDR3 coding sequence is TGTGCCAGCAGCTCAGAGCAGGGGAGGTACGAGCAGTACTTC. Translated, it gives CASSSEQGRYEQYF.

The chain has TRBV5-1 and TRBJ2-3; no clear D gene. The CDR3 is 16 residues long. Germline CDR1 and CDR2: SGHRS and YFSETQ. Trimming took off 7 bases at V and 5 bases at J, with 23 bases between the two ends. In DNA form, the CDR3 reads TGCGCCAGCTGGAACGAGTCTCCTTCCCCACGAGATACGCAGTATTTT. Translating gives CASWNESPSPRDTQYF.